The 3 T cell receptor beta chains below all came from one sample that was sequenced in a study of CD8 T cells in Susac syndrome. With random hexamers, 0.5 to 1 ug RNA was reverse transcribed. MiXCR was run by TCRdb on the immunoSEQ multiplex PCR reads, yielding one entry per CDR3 protein. The repertoire includes approximately 190,000 distinct CDR3 sequences, nearly 97% of them detected once, and 0.09% to 0.1% sits in the top ten. The sample consisted of CD4+ T cells from PBMCs. The receptor set was obtained from a human donor with Susac syndrome.

This chain joins TRBV29-1 and TRBJ2-1; 9 nucleotides agree with TRBD1. Germline CDR1 is SQVTM and CDR2 is ANQGSEA. V lost 6 bases, J lost 2 bases, and 11 bases stayed unmatched. This CDR3 contains 16 residues. The CDR3 loop reads CSVPVPGQGAYNEQFF. CDR3 nucleotides: TGCAGCGTCCCTGTCCCGGGACAGGGAGCCTACAATGAGCAGTTCTTC.

The chain joins TRBV4-3 to TRBJ1-1; 7 nucleotides line up with TRBD1. Per the germline V gene, CDR1 is LGHNA and CDR2 is YSLEER. Germline trimming cut 3 bases from V and 4 bases from J; bases unmatched to any gene: 2. CDR3 length equals 13 residues. The CDR3 protein is CASSHRQGTEAFF. The CDR3 coding sequence is TGCGCCAGCAGCCACAGACAGGGCACTGAAGCTTTCTTT.

This chain uses TRBV7-7 with TRBJ2-5; 8 bases fit TRBD1. J was trimmed by 1 base and V by 5 bases; bases with no gene match: 9. The germline CDR1 and CDR2 sequences are SSHAT and FNYEAQ (reference sequence). The CDR3 runs 16 residues. The CDR3 protein is CASSRTGWGSQETQYF. CDR3 bases: TGTGCCAGCAGCAGGACAGGGTGGGGGAGCCAAGAGACCCAGTACTTC.